The sample holds a few counts of the clone carrying this T cell receptor (beta chain). CDR3 length equals 14 residues. Germline V gene sequence: CDR1 MNHEY, CDR2 SVGAGI. Between the trimmed V and J ends, which lost 1 base and 1 base, there was a span of 7 bases. This entry is derived from a study of patients and donors after allogeneic stem cell transplantation. Each CDR3 protein gets one entry after TCRdb re-called the RT-PCR reads with MiXCR. The table includes about 110,000 distinct CDR3 sequences, 35% to 45% detected once. The chain uses TRBV6-5 and TRBJ1-1; D call uncertain. This sequence originates from a human donor who was either an allogeneic HSCT recipient or a stem cell or donor lymphocyte infusion donor (not recorded which). It is not recorded whose cells these are; they may come from a transplant donor. Sequencing was carried out using blood, either unsorted or a sorted T cell fraction (not recorded which). CDR3 in DNA: TGTGCCAGCAGTTACTACGGACCGAACACTGAAGCTTTCTTT. It yields the protein CASSYYGPNTEAFF.